The 28 T cell receptor beta chains given below trace back to one sample, sequenced in a study of shared clonotypes between healthy human individuals. Produced via immunoSEQ multiplex PCR; TCRdb's table is partial and in-frame only. The sample holds 2 million to 2.5 million clones, approximately 94% seen once. The sample taken for sequencing was naive CD4+ T cells sorted from blood. Subset in this sample: CD45RA+ positively selected. The receptors shown here come from a man younger than 35 in good health.

J is TRBJ2-7 and V is TRBV9; tentative D call: TRBD2 (6 bases). CDR3 length equals 12 residues. Germline assignment: CDR1 SGDLS and CDR2 YYNGEE. V lost 5 bases to trimming and J lost 7 bases, with 13 bases between them. CDR3 amino acids: CASSGLEGEQYF. CDR3 nucleotide sequence: TGTGCCAGCAGTGGACTGGAGGGAGAGCAGTACTTC.

In its sample, this clone was seen once. This chain connects TRBV2 to TRBJ2-7, with 9 bases lining up with TRBD2. This CDR3 region has 16 residues. Germline V gene lookup returns CDR1 SNHLY and CDR2 FYNNEI. Trimming at V came to 0 bases and at J to 1 base, leaving 4 bases not matched to a gene. The CDR3 region is CASSEARLAGSYEQYF. Here the CDR3 DNA reads TGTGCCAGCAGTGAAGCCCGGCTAGCGGGGTCCTACGAGCAGTACTTC.

The chain uses TRBV11-2 and TRBJ1-1; D remains ambiguous. Germline lookup yields CDR1 SGHAT and CDR2 FQNNGV. Trimming stripped 3 bases from V and 0 bases from J, with 8 bases between. CDR3 size: 14 residues. This CDR3 is CASSFPPLNTEAFF. The CDR3 nucleotides are TGTGCCAGCAGCTTCCCCCCACTGAACACTGAAGCTTTCTTT.

The rearrangement uses TRBV7-9 and TRBJ2-5; 8 nucleotides agree with TRBD1. Germline CDR1 is SEHNR and CDR2 is FQNEAQ (reference sequence). The CDR3 runs 14 residues. V shed 6 bases and J 5 bases; nucleotides not matched to a gene: 8. In DNA, the CDR3 is TGTGCCAGCAGAAATACAGGGGGGAGGGAGACCCAGTACTTC. This encodes CASRNTGGRETQYF.

The chain employs TRBV28 and TRBJ1-5, with no clear D. The ends were cut back, 2 bases at V and 5 bases at J, with 16 bases in the middle. Germline CDR1 reads MDHEN; CDR2 reads SYDVKM. The CDR3 consists of 16 residues. The CDR3 region is CASSLIGGGEYQPQHF. As DNA, the CDR3 is TGTGCCAGCAGTTTAATAGGAGGCGGAGAGTATCAGCCCCAGCATTTT.

The V call is TRBV6-1, the J call TRBJ2-3; 8 positions match TRBD2. This CDR3 is 13 amino acids long. V lost 5 bases, J lost 7 bases, and 5 bases stayed unmatched. The germline gives CDR1 MNHNS, CDR2 SASEGT. DNA of the CDR3: TGTGCCAGCAGTTCAGCGGGGGTAAATACGCAGTATTTT. Its translation: CASSSAGVNTQYF.

Points on this clone: The same CDR3 arises from other DNA sequences in this sample as well. The chain joins TRBV30 to TRBJ2-7; D is perhaps TRBD1 (5 bases). In germline, CDR1 is GTSNPN, CDR2 SVGIG (reference sequence). The CDR3 is 12 amino acids. V dropped 7 bases and J dropped 0 bases, with 10 bases sitting between them. The CDR3 DNA is TGTGCCTTAGGACAAGGCTCCTACGAGCAGTACTTC. Translation: CALGQGSYEQYF.

The gene calls are TRBV5-6 and TRBJ2-6, with TRBD1 as a possible D gene (6 bases). Trimming stripped 6 bases from V and 2 bases from J, with 12 bases between. The CDR3 is made up of 15 amino acids. The germline V gene has CDR1 SGHDT and CDR2 YYEEEE. This chain's CDR3 is CASTVQGPGANVLTF. DNA of the CDR3: TGTGCCAGCACCGTACAGGGCCCTGGGGCCAACGTCCTGACTTTC.

The chain joins TRBV9 to TRBJ2-3, with a possible D match to TRBD2 (6 bases). V lost 0 bases and J 5 bases, leaving 19 bases between the germline ends. This CDR3 has 17 amino acids. Germline CDR1 is SGDLS and CDR2 is YYNGEE. CDR3 bases: TGTGCCAGCAGCGTAGTTGATGCGGGGAGGCAGGGAGATACGCAGTATTTT. Translating gives CASSVVDAGRQGDTQYF.

The CDR3 protein is CASSQGQPGADTQYF. Written as DNA, the CDR3 is TGCGCCAGCAGCCAAGGACAGCCTGGGGCAGATACGCAGTATTTT. The chain employs TRBV4-1 and TRBJ2-3, with D possibly TRBD1 on 5 matching bases. The CDR3 loop spans 15 amino acids. The V gene lost 1 base and the J gene lost 4 bases, with 12 bases spanning the gap. CDR1 and CDR2 (germline): MGHRA, YSYEKL.

This chain uses TRBV9 with TRBJ2-1; D is undetermined. Germline V gene sequence: CDR1 SGDLS, CDR2 YYNGEE. The length of the CDR3 is 15 residues. V lost 0 bases to trimming and J lost 0 bases, with 7 bases between them. The DNA for the CDR3 is TGTGCCAGCAGCGTAGTTGGTACCTCCTACAATGAGCAGTTCTTC. Protein: CASSVVGTSYNEQFF.

This rearrangement joins TRBV18 to TRBJ2-1; TRBD1 agrees at 7 bases. Unmatched junction bases numbered 3, after V lost 3 bases and J lost 7 bases. CDR1 is KGHSH and CDR2 is LQKENI in the germline V gene. This CDR3 comprises 13 residues. In nucleotides, the CDR3 is TGTGCCAGCTCACCGACAGGGTTGAATGAGCAGTTCTTC. It specifies CASSPTGLNEQFF.

This clone appeared a single time. The gene calls are TRBV7-2 and TRBJ2-5, with TRBD2 identical over 15 bases. J gave up 9 bases and V 5 bases, and 4 bases lay outside the gene matches. The length of the CDR3 is 14 residues. The germline V gene has CDR1 SGHTA and CDR2 FQGNSA. The CDR3 sequence: CASSRGLAGGAQYF. The CDR3 coding sequence is TGTGCCAGCAGCCGCGGACTAGCGGGGGGGGCCCAGTACTTC.

With respect to this clone: Other DNA sequences in the same sample also yield this CDR3. The rearrangement uses TRBV20-1 and TRBJ2-1; D is ambiguous. The CDR3 has 10 amino acids. V lost 6 bases, J lost 4 bases, and 4 bases lay in between. The germline gives CDR1 DFQATT, CDR2 SNEGSKA (reference sequence). The CDR3 reads CSAKYNEQFF. In DNA form, the CDR3 reads TGCAGTGCAAAATACAATGAGCAGTTCTTC.

The V call is TRBV5-1, the J call TRBJ2-1, with unresolved D. Germline assignment: CDR1 SGHRS and CDR2 YFSETQ. Trimming removed 0 bases from V and 6 bases from J, with 13 bases in between. The length of the CDR3 is 15 residues. CDR3 in amino acids: CASSLGLDPLNEQFF. CDR3 nucleotide sequence: TGCGCCAGCAGCTTGGGGCTGGACCCCCTCAATGAGCAGTTCTTC.

V gene TRBV7-2 combines with J gene TRBJ2-3, with a tentative D call TRBD1 (6 bases). This CDR3 region has 15 residues. Germline V gene lookup returns CDR1 SGHTA and CDR2 FQGNSA. Trimming cost V 3 bases and J 0 bases, with 10 bases left between them. The CDR3 loop reads CASSFGTSSTDTQYF. The DNA for the CDR3 is TGTGCCAGCAGCTTCGGGACATCTAGCACAGATACGCAGTATTTT.

The count of this clone is one. The CDR3 nucleotides read TGTGCCAGCAGTTTCCGTCTTGGGGAGGCTAATGAAAAACTGTTTTTT. It yields the protein CASSFRLGEANEKLFF. The chain recombines TRBV6-5 with TRBJ1-4, with unresolved D. This CDR3 has 16 residues. Germline V gene data show CDR1 as MNHEY and CDR2 as SVGAGI. V gave up 4 bases and J gave up 3 bases, with 15 bases separating them.

This clone appeared once. The chain is built from TRBV6-1 and TRBJ2-7, with 11 bases lining up with TRBD1. Germline CDR1 is MNHNS and CDR2 is SASEGT. The CDR3 has 13 amino acids. V shed 10 bases and J 3 bases; nucleotides not matched to a gene: 5. The CDR3 nucleotides read TGTGCCACATGGACAGGGGGCCTCTACGAGCAGTACTTC. Protein sequence: CATWTGGLYEQYF.

This chain uses TRBV5-1 with TRBJ2-5; TRBD1 matches 9 bases. The V and J ends lost 3 bases and 5 bases, in that order; junction bases with no gene match: 8. Per the germline V gene, CDR1 is SGHRS and CDR2 is YFSETQ. The CDR3 consists of 15 residues. As DNA, the CDR3 is TGCGCCAGCAGCTGGGGGACAGGGCTTGTGGAGACCCAGTACTTC. Protein product: CASSWGTGLVETQYF.

V and J are TRBV30 and TRBJ2-7; 12 positions match TRBD1. Germline CDR1 reads GTSNPN; CDR2 reads SVGIG (reference sequence). J lost 6 bases, V lost 7 bases, and 10 bases had no gene match. The CDR3 totals 14 residues. The CDR3: CAFNPGTGGFEQYF. The CDR3 DNA follows: TGTGCCTTCAATCCCGGGACAGGGGGCTTCGAGCAGTACTTC.

The chain has TRBV7-2 and TRBJ2-5; D unclear. With 5 bases removed from V and 7 bases from J, the gap between germline ends came to 11 bases. The CDR3 sequence is 12 residues long. Germline CDR1 is SGHTA and CDR2 is FQGNSA. DNA for the CDR3: TGTGCCAGCAGCATACCCTCCGGGACCCAGTACTTC. Encoded protein: CASSIPSGTQYF.

The chain employs TRBV6-1 and TRBJ1-6; D remains ambiguous. The length of the CDR3 is 9 residues. V lost 6 bases and J 13 bases, leaving 4 bases between the germline ends. CDR1 and CDR2 (germline): MNHNS, SASEGT. In DNA, the CDR3 is TGTGCCAGCAGCAACCCCCTCCACTTT. Residues: CASSNPLHF.

V and J are TRBV15 and TRBJ1-2; D ambiguous. Per the germline V gene, CDR1 is LNHNV and CDR2 is YYDKDF (reference sequence). Trimming shortened V by 0 bases and J by 2 bases, and 7 bases separated the two germline ends. This CDR3 contains 14 residues. The CDR3 DNA follows: TGTGCCACCAGCAGAGAAAACCTAAACTATGGCTACACCTTC. Its protein is CATSRENLNYGYTF.

The chain couples TRBV7-6 to TRBJ2-7; either TRBD1 or TRBD2 may supply D (5 bases each). The CDR3 has 13 amino acids. The germline gives CDR1 SGHVS, CDR2 FNYEAQ. Between the trimmed V and J ends, which lost 5 bases and 6 bases, there was a span of 14 bases. The CDR3 loop is CASSPAPGAEQYF. CDR3 bases: TGTGCCAGCAGCCCGGCCCCCGGGGCCGAGCAGTACTTC.

This chain connects TRBV13 to TRBJ2-7, with 9 bases matching TRBD1. The CDR3 loop spans 16 amino acids. Per the germline V gene, CDR1 is PRHDT and CDR2 is FYEKMQ (reference sequence). V lost 0 bases, J lost 4 bases, and 7 bases stayed unmatched. CDR3 loop: CASSLGLGTGLYEQYF. DNA for the CDR3: TGTGCCAGCAGCTTAGGCCTTGGGACAGGGTTATACGAGCAGTACTTC.

The CDR3: CATHHGDTEAFF. As DNA, the CDR3 is TGTGCCACCCACCATGGGGACACTGAAGCTTTCTTT. This chain joins TRBV6-6 and TRBJ1-1, with unresolved D. Trimming removed 10 bases from V and 3 bases from J, with 12 bases in between. The CDR3 runs 12 residues. CDR1 is MNHNY and CDR2 is SVGAGI in the germline V gene (reference sequence).

This clone was counted a single time. The rearrangement links TRBV29-1 to TRBJ1-3, with a tentative D call TRBD1 (6 bases). Looked up from germline, CDR1 is SQVTM and CDR2 is ANQGSEA. This CDR3 is built from 13 residues. The V end was cut by 7 bases, the J end by 0 bases, with 10 bases between. For the CDR3, the DNA is TGCAGCGCAGGGGTGGTCTCTGGAAACACCATATATTTT. It specifies CSAGVVSGNTIYF.

V gene TRBV10-3 combines with J gene TRBJ1-1; D call uncertain. The CDR3 is 14 amino acids. The V end was cut by 7 bases, the J end by 0 bases, with 12 bases between. The germline CDR1 and CDR2 sequences are ENHRY and SYGVKD. CDR3 sequence reads: CAITPTQMNTEAFF. As DNA, the CDR3 is TGTGCCATCACTCCGACACAGATGAACACTGAAGCTTTCTTT.